This T cell receptor (beta chain) appears in the sequencing data of a study of beta chain features in type 1 diabetes. The wider study: Examination of sorted cells across all samples involved about 100,000,000 cells.

General study results and limits: Diminished insertions and augmented deletions at VDJ junctions characterized type 1 diabetes patients.

This clone was seen more than once but under ten times. As yet, its antigen is unknown. Expressed TCRB transcripts were sequenced, since all the RNA that had been isolated was reverse transcribed. The average read count of naive, central memory and regulatory T cell samples was approximately 3.5 million. Profiled with immunoSEQ multiplex PCR; TCRdb holds only in-frame clones, not every one. The table has 970,000 or so clones, under 20% seen once. This clonotype originated in a woman younger than 35 in good health. Material for sequencing was naive CD4+ T cells from blood.

CDR3 nucleotide sequence: TGTGCCAGCAGCTTCTCGGGGCGTCCGGGCACTGAAGCTTTCTTT. The encoded protein is CASSFSGRPGTEAFF. The rearrangement joins TRBV7-3 to TRBJ1-1; D is perhaps TRBD1 (5 bases). Trimming took 3 bases from V and 4 from J, leaving 15 bases between them. Germline CDR1 reads SGHTA; CDR2 reads FQGTGA. The length of the CDR3 is 15 residues.